This is a list of T cell receptor beta chains from one sample in a study of beta chain features in type 1 diabetes. Using immunoSEQ multiplex PCR, the repertoire was profiled, and TCRdb retains in-frame clones only, with some absent. The table has roughly 380,000 clones, around 20% seen once. Sequencing was done on a sample of naive CD4+ T cells from blood. These receptor sequences come from a woman aged 18 to 35 in good health. Both conserved end residues are part of each CDR3. D genes are given only for firm matches. Clone size is stated in some rows and not others, as once, few, many or a class when expanded.

D gene	J gene	V gene	clone size	CDR3 DNA	CDR3 protein
-	TRBJ1-2	TRBV11-2	-	TGTGCCAGCAGCTCCCCCGGGACTTGGGTCTATGGCTACACCTTC	CASSSPGTWVYGYTF
-	TRBJ2-6	TRBV7-2	few	TGTGCCAGCAGCTTAGTACTATCTGGGGCCAACGTCCTGACTTTC	CASSLVLSGANVLTF
-	TRBJ2-6	TRBV2	few	TGTGCCAGCAGTGAACGGGAAGACCCAGGGGCCAACGTCCTGACTTTC	CASSEREDPGANVLTF
-	TRBJ2-1	TRBV5-1	few	TGCGCCAGCAGCTTGAGCGGGACAATCTCCTACAATGAGCAGTTCTTC	CASSLSGTISYNEQFF
-	TRBJ1-1	TRBV30	-	TGTGCCTGGAGTGGAACAGGGTTCGGCACTGAAGCTTTCTTT	CAWSGTGFGTEAFF
-	TRBJ1-1	TRBV30	few	TGTGCCTGGAGTCGAAGGGGCAGAACTGAAGCTTTCTTT	CAWSRRGRTEAFF
TRBD2	TRBJ2-5	TRBV5-4	few	TGTGCCAGTTTTACGGCGGGAGGGACACAAGAGACCCAGTACTTC	CASFTAGGTQETQYF
-	TRBJ1-2	TRBV7-9	few	TGTGCCAGCAGCTTAGGGACACCCTATGGCTACACCTTC	CASSLGTPYGYTF
TRBD1	TRBJ2-7	TRBV6-5	-	TGTGCCAGCAGTTACCAGGGACAGGGGGGCTACGAGCAGTACTTC	CASSYQGQGGYEQYF
-	TRBJ1-4	TRBV27	few	TGTGCCAGCAGTTCTCTCGGCAGGGTGGGTGAAAAACTGTTTTTT	CASSSLGRVGEKLFF
TRBD1	TRBJ1-1	TRBV5-1	few	TGCGCCAGCAGCTTGGGCGGGACAGGAGCCGCGAACACTGAAGCTTTCTTT	CASSLGGTGAANTEAFF
-	TRBJ1-6	TRBV2	few	TGTGCCAGCAGGCTGGGGGGGTCACCCCTCCACTTT	CASRLGGSPLHF
TRBD2	TRBJ2-1	TRBV4-3	few	TGCGCCAGCAGCCAAGAAATAGCGGGGGGGTCCTACAATGAGCAGTTCTTC	CASSQEIAGGSYNEQFF
TRBD1	TRBJ2-5	TRBV7-8	few	TGTGCCAGCAGCTTGTGGACAGGGGCAATTTACCCGGAGACCCAGTACTTC	CASSLWTGAIYPETQYF
TRBD1	TRBJ1-1	TRBV7-2	-	TGTGCCAGCAGCTTAGCACAGGGGGGGAGGGCTTTCTTT	CASSLAQGGRAFF
-	TRBJ2-3	TRBV7-9	few	TGTGCCAGCAGCTTGCAGACAGATACGCAGTATTTT	CASSLQTDTQYF
TRBD1	TRBJ1-1	TRBV7-9	-	TGTGCCAGCAGCTCTGACAGGGACTCTGCGAACACTGAAGCTTTCTTT	CASSSDRDSANTEAFF
TRBD1	TRBJ1-5	TRBV5-1	few	TGCGCCAGCAGCCCCGGGACAGGGACGCAGCCCCAGCATTTT	CASSPGTGTQPQHF
-	TRBJ2-5	TRBV18	few	TGTGCCAGCTCACTCGCGGATCAAGAGACCCAGTACTTC	CASSLADQETQYF
TRBD1	TRBJ1-2	TRBV18	few	TGTGCCAGCTCACCGATAAATGGACAGGGGGCGCCCCGGTATGGCTACACCTTC	CASSPINGQGAPRYGYTF
TRBD1	TRBJ2-7	TRBV13	-	TGTGCCAGCAGCTTACAGGGGGTCACCTACGAGCAGTACTTC	CASSLQGVTYEQYF
TRBD2	TRBJ2-1	TRBV15	-	TGTGCCACCAGCAGTAGCGGGAGGGCCTATGAGCAGTTCTTC	CATSSSGRAYEQFF
TRBD1	TRBJ1-2	TRBV9	-	TGTGCCAGCAGCGGGGGGACAGGGGGGTTTGGCTACACCTTC	CASSGGTGGFGYTF
TRBD2	TRBJ2-5	TRBV29-1	few	TGCAGCGTTGGCCAACCTAGCGGGAGGGTAAAGACCCAGTACTTC	CSVGQPSGRVKTQYF
-	TRBJ1-2	TRBV30	-	TGTGCCTGGAGCAAAAATGGAGCTAACTATGGCTACACCTTC	CAWSKNGANYGYTF
TRBD2	TRBJ2-3	TRBV7-9	-	TGTGCCAGCAGCTTAGCGAGACGGCTAGCGGGGACCGATACGCAGTATTTT	CASSLARRLAGTDTQYF
TRBD1	TRBJ2-2	TRBV5-4	few	TGTGCCAGCAGCTTAGGGACAGGGGGCCGGGACGGGGAGCTGTTTTTT	CASSLGTGGRDGELFF
TRBD1	TRBJ2-1	TRBV29-1	-	TGCAGCGCTAAGGACAGGGTCCGGCCTATCTACAATGAGCAGTTCTTC	CSAKDRVRPIYNEQFF
-	TRBJ1-3	TRBV5-6	-	TGTGCCAGCAGCTTAAGGGGATCTGGAAACACCATATATTTT	CASSLRGSGNTIYF
TRBD1	TRBJ2-5	TRBV27	few	TGTGCCAGCAGTCGGGGACAGGGACTAAGACGAGAGACCCAGTACTTC	CASSRGQGLRRETQYF
-	TRBJ1-2	TRBV7-2	few	TGTGCCAGCAGCTCCTCTCTGAGCCCCTATGGCTACACCTTC	CASSSSLSPYGYTF
-	TRBJ1-5	TRBV30	few	TGTGCCTGGAGTCCCTGGGGCTATAGCAATCAGCCCCAGCATTTT	CAWSPWGYSNQPQHF
-	TRBJ1-6	TRBV30	-	TGTGCCTGGAGCCTTACTCTGGGGGCTCTTAGTTCACCCCTCCACTTT	CAWSLTLGALSSPLHF
-	TRBJ2-3	TRBV27	few	TGTGCCAGCAGGAGAACGGGCACAGATACGCAGTATTTT	CASRRTGTDTQYF
TRBD1	TRBJ1-1	TRBV7-9	-	TGTGCCAGCAGCCCAACAGGGGGCGGGGGCACTGAAGCTTTCTTT	CASSPTGGGGTEAFF
TRBD1	TRBJ1-1	TRBV6-6	few	TGTGCCAGCAGTTCCACGACAGGGGGCTTGCCTGAAGCTTTCTTT	CASSSTTGGLPEAFF
TRBD2	TRBJ2-5	TRBV5-1	-	TGCGCCAGCAGCTTCGTCCCGGGAGGGACCCAGTACTTC	CASSFVPGGTQYF
-	TRBJ2-5	TRBV7-9	few	TGTGCCAGCAGCTTAAGGCCCGGGGAGACCCAGTACTTC	CASSLRPGETQYF
TRBD2	TRBJ2-1	TRBV20-1	-	TGCAGTGCTCTTAGCGGGAGTGAGCAGTTCTTC	CSALSGSEQFF
TRBD2	TRBJ2-3	TRBV7-2	-	TGTGCCAGCAGCTCCAAGGGACTAGTGGGGAGTGCGCAGTATTTT	CASSSKGLVGSAQYF
TRBD1	TRBJ2-5	TRBV2	-	TGTGCCAGCAGTGTTCAGGGGGCGCGGGAGACCCAGTACTTC	CASSVQGARETQYF